This T cell receptor (beta chain) was identified in a study of control samples from healthy donors and cancer patients. Here immunoSEQ multiplex PCR was the method, and the copy in TCRdb shows in-frame clones only, minus some. The data hold some 210,000 clones, with around 93% observed a single time. Sequences were obtained from blood. The origin of this receptor is a man younger than 40 in good health.

CDR3 nucleotides: TGTGCCAGCCATCGAGGGGTTGGCTACAATGAGCAGTTCTTC. It encodes CASHRGVGYNEQFF. This chain connects TRBV2 to TRBJ2-1; D possibly uses TRBD1 or TRBD2 (5 bases each). There are 14 residues in the CDR3. The germline V gene has CDR1 SNHLY and CDR2 FYNNEI. Deletions cut 8 bases from V and 3 bases from J, with 14 bases between.